This is a list of T cell receptor beta chains from one sample in a study of breast tumors, draining lymph nodes, adjacent tissues. TCRdb recomputed calls from the multiplex PCR reads with MiXCR, one row per CDR3 protein. The table shows 180,000 or so distinct CDR3 sequences, with around 35% occurring only once. The sample taken for sequencing was axillary lymph node tissue. The receptors derive from a female donor with breast cancer. Some clones in this sample may be carry-over from other donors' samples. The CDR3 runs from the conserved cysteine through the conserved F or W. The D gene is left open where the match is weak. Clone size is given for some rows only: seen once, a few or many times, or a class if the clone is expanded.

TRBD2,TRBV12-3/TRBV12-4,many,TRBJ2-3,TGTGCCAGCAGTTTCCGGCTAGCGGGGGTATCGGATACGCAGTATTTT,CASSFRLAGVSDTQYF
-,TRBV13,many,TRBJ2-1,TGTGCCAGCAGCTTACGGGTCGATGAGCAGTTCTTC,CASSLRVDEQFF
-,TRBV15,-,TRBJ2-5,TGTGCCACTAGCAGAGATGGTAGTTCGCGAGTGACCCAGCACTTC,CATSRDGSSRVTQHF
-,TRBV5-5,-,TRBJ2-6,TGTGCCAGCAGTTCAACTGGGAATGGGGCCAACGTCCTGACTTTC,CASSSTGNGANVLTF
TRBD1,TRBV6-5,many,TRBJ1-4,TGTGCCAGCAGACGGACAGGGCGGGGTGAAAAACTGTTTTTT,CASRRTGRGEKLFF
-,TRBV5-6,-,TRBJ2-2,TGTGCCAGCAGCTTGGGTATCGGGGAGCTGTTTTTT,CASSLGIGELFF
-,TRBV9,many,TRBJ2-7,TGTGCCAGCAGCGAGGGGACCGAGCAGTACTTC,CASSEGTEQYF
-,TRBV4-2,-,TRBJ1-5,TGTGCCAGCACCCAAGGAATCCGGGTAGGCAATCAGCCCCAGCATTTT,CASTQGIRVGNQPQHF
TRBD1,TRBV18,-,TRBJ2-3,TGTGCCAGCTCACCCGGACAGGGGGCGCGCGCAGATACGCAGTATTTT,CASSPGQGARADTQYF
-,TRBV4-3,many,TRBJ2-7,TGCGCCAGCAGCCTGTCCGGGTACTCTCACGAGCAGTACTTC,CASSLSGYSHEQYF
-,TRBV12-3/TRBV12-4,few,TRBJ1-1,TGTGCCAGCACCCTGACAGGCCTGAACACTGAAGCTTTCTTT,CASTLTGLNTEAFF
-,TRBV6-6,many,TRBJ1-4,TGTGCCAGCAGTTACGGGGGGGGTGAAAAACTGTTTTTT,CASSYGGGEKLFF
-,TRBV2,-,TRBJ2-6,TGTGCCAGCAGTCGCAGCGGGGCCAACGTCCTGACTTTC,CASSRSGANVLTF
-,TRBV15,many,TRBJ1-3,TGTGCCACGCGATCCGTCCCTGGAAACACCATATATTTT,CATRSVPGNTIYF
TRBD1,TRBV4-1,many,TRBJ1-1,TGCGCCAGCAGCCAGGACAGGGGTTGGACTGAAGCTTTCTTT,CASSQDRGWTEAFF
TRBD2,TRBV5-5,many,TRBJ2-3,TGTGCCAGCAGCACCTGGGGGGGTACAGATACGCAGTATTTT,CASSTWGGTDTQYF
-,TRBV5-1,many,TRBJ2-2,TGCGCCAGCAGCTGGGCAGGGTCGGGTATAGGCACCGGGGAGCTGTTTTTT,CASSWAGSGIGTGELFF
-,TRBV7-9,few,TRBJ1-1,TGTGCCAGCATCCCGGGGACTGAAGCTTTCTTT,CASIPGTEAFF
-,TRBV19,-,TRBJ2-7,TGTGCCAGTAGTATAGGGGGACTCTCCTACGAGCAGTACTTC,CASSIGGLSYEQYF
TRBD2,TRBV27,many,TRBJ2-7,TGTGCCAGCAGTTTAGGGGGACCGGGACTAGCGGGAGACGAGCAGTACTTC,CASSLGGPGLAGDEQYF
-,TRBV13,many,TRBJ2-7,TGTGCCAGCAGCTTCGGGGGTTTGGGGCCTTCCTACGAGCAGTACTTC,CASSFGGLGPSYEQYF
-,TRBV20-1,many,TRBJ2-3,TGCAGTGCCCCTCTTCCAAGCGGGAGCACAGATACGCAGTATTTT,CSAPLPSGSTDTQYF
-,TRBV4-1,many,TRBJ2-7,TGCGCCAGCAGCCAAGAAGGCCTGACCTACGAGCAGTACTTC,CASSQEGLTYEQYF
TRBD2,TRBV3-1,-,TRBJ2-7,TGTGCCAGCAGCCCGGATTCGGGGACTAGAGCCTACGAGCAGTACTTC,CASSPDSGTRAYEQYF
-,TRBV2,many,TRBJ2-5,TGTGCCAGCAGAAGCGGGTCGGAGACCCAGTACTTC,CASRSGSETQYF
-,TRBV6-2/TRBV6-3,-,TRBJ2-1,TGTACCAGCAACCCAGCAGGGGCTTCCTACAATGAGCAGTTCTTC,CTSNPAGASYNEQFF
-,TRBV20-1,-,TRBJ2-3,TGCAGTGCTAGCCAGAGCACAGATACGCCGTATTTT,CSASQSTDTPYF
-,TRBV10-3,many,TRBJ1-2,TGTGCCATCAGTGAGTCGAATAACTATGGCTACACCTTC,CAISESNNYGYTF
-,TRBV7-6,once,TRBJ2-2,TGTGCCAGCAGCTCGGGACACCAGAACACCGGGGAGCTGTTTTTT,CASSSGHQNTGELFF